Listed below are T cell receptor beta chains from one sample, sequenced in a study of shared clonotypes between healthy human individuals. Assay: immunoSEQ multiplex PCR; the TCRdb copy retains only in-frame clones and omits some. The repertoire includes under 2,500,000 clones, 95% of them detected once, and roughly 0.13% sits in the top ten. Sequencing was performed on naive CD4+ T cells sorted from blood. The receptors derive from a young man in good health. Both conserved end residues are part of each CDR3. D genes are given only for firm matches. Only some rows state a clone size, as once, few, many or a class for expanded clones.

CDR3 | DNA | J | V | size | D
CASSLGGTYSPLHF | TGTGCCAGCAGTTTGGGAGGGACCTATTCACCCCTCCACTTT | TRBJ1-6 | TRBV28 | NA | NA
CASSPPNQPQHF | TGTGCCAGCAGCCCTCCAAATCAGCCCCAGCATTTT | TRBJ1-5 | TRBV27 | NA | NA
CSADRTGEQFF | TGCAGTGCTGACAGGACGGGTGAGCAGTTCTTC | TRBJ2-1 | TRBV20-1 | NA | NA
CASSEARSSGRTDTQYF | TGTGCCAGCAGTGAAGCGCGGAGTAGCGGGAGAACAGATACGCAGTATTTT | TRBJ2-3 | TRBV2 | NA | TRBD2
CASSPDWTPQETQYF | TGCGCCAGCAGCCCAGACTGGACGCCACAAGAGACCCAGTACTTC | TRBJ2-5 | TRBV4-1 | NA | NA
CASKSLSGNTIYF | TGTGCCAGCAAGTCTCTCTCTGGAAACACCATATATTTT | TRBJ1-3 | TRBV6-5 | NA | NA
CASRKESHNEKLFF | TGTGCCAGCAGAAAAGAATCCCATAATGAAAAACTGTTTTTT | TRBJ1-4 | TRBV6-6 | NA | NA
CASSQGRAWTNSPLHF | TGCGCCAGCAGCCAAGGCAGGGCTTGGACCAATTCACCCCTCCACTTT | TRBJ1-6 | TRBV4-1 | NA | NA
CASSSTGTSEGTQYF | TGCGCCAGCAGCTCCACCGGGACTAGCGAAGGGACCCAGTACTTC | TRBJ2-5 | TRBV5-1 | NA | TRBD2
CASSLEVGGTSYNEQFF | TGTGCCAGCAGCTTGGAGGTAGGAGGCACGTCCTACAATGAGCAGTTCTTC | TRBJ2-1 | TRBV5-8 | NA | NA
CASRIGRGTNYGYTF | TGTGCCAGCAGAATAGGAAGGGGGACCAACTATGGCTACACCTTC | TRBJ1-2 | TRBV6-5 | NA | NA
CASKTDLGGQYF | TGTGCCAGCAAGACGGATCTAGGCGGGCAGTACTTC | TRBJ2-7 | TRBV2 | NA | NA
CASSEAPGEIWNSPLHF | TGTGCCAGCAGCGAAGCTCCAGGGGAAATATGGAATTCACCCCTCCACTTT | TRBJ1-6 | TRBV7-9 | NA | NA
CASTYREGYGYTF | TGTGCCAGCACCTACAGGGAGGGCTATGGCTACACCTTC | TRBJ1-2 | TRBV19 | NA | NA
CAWPPGQGRHGYTF | TGTGCCTGGCCCCCCGGACAGGGCCGCCATGGCTACACCTTC | TRBJ1-2 | TRBV30 | NA | TRBD1
CASSQEPPTGQNEKLFF | TGCGCCAGCAGCCAAGAACCCCCCACAGGGCAGAATGAAAAACTGTTTTTT | TRBJ1-4 | TRBV4-3 | NA | NA
CAGRTSGGNTGELFF | TGTGCCGGACGGACTAGCGGGGGGAACACCGGGGAGCTGTTTTTT | TRBJ2-2 | TRBV6-1 | NA | TRBD2
CASSLGGIGGLRGQYF | TGTGCCAGCAGCTTGGGGGGTATAGGGGGCCTAAGAGGGCAGTACTTC | TRBJ2-7 | TRBV5-4 | NA | TRBD1
CASSLPGQGFAGELFF | TGTGCCAGCAGTCTTCCGGGACAGGGGTTCGCCGGGGAGCTGTTTTTT | TRBJ2-2 | TRBV28 | NA | TRBD1
CATTTTGGPGNTIYF | TGTGCCACCACCACGACAGGGGGCCCTGGAAACACCATATATTTT | TRBJ1-3 | TRBV15 | NA | TRBD1
CASRLFVITEAFF | TGTGCAAGTCGCTTATTCGTCATCACTGAAGCTTTCTTT | TRBJ1-1 | TRBV12-2 | NA | NA
CASSLGLAFTDTQYF | TGTGCCAGCAGCCTGGGACTAGCGTTCACAGATACGCAGTATTTT | TRBJ2-3 | TRBV5-6 | NA | TRBD2
CASSLQTGRTDTQYF | TGTGCCAGCAGCTTACAGACAGGACGCACAGATACGCAGTATTTT | TRBJ2-3 | TRBV7-2 | NA | NA
CASRWTGDYSYEQYF | TGTGCCAGCAGATGGACAGGGGACTACTCCTACGAGCAGTACTTC | TRBJ2-7 | TRBV6-1 | NA | TRBD1
CASSTGLRPQHF | TGTGCCAGCAGCACTGGCCTTCGGCCCCAGCATTTT | TRBJ1-5 | TRBV7-9 | NA | NA
CASSDRVGNEKLFF | TGTGCCAGCAGCGACAGGGTTGGAAATGAAAAACTGTTTTTT | TRBJ1-4 | TRBV5-6 | NA | TRBD1
CASSYRRWDTQYF | TGTGCCAGCAGTTACCGAAGATGGGATACGCAGTATTTT | TRBJ2-3 | TRBV6-5 | NA | NA
CASSVTGTGYGYTF | TGTGCCAGTAGTGTAACCGGGACAGGATATGGCTACACCTTC | TRBJ1-2 | TRBV19 | NA | TRBD1
CASSSGQGTYEQYF | TGCGCCAGCAGCTCGGGACAGGGTACCTACGAGCAGTACTTC | TRBJ2-7 | TRBV5-1 | NA | TRBD1
CASSSGTGWSTGELFF | TGCGCCAGCAGCTCCGGGACAGGGTGGAGTACCGGGGAGCTGTTTTTT | TRBJ2-2 | TRBV5-1 | NA | TRBD1
CASSSTPTAYGYTF | TGTGCCAGCAGCTCCACTCCGACAGCCTATGGCTACACCTTC | TRBJ1-2 | TRBV7-3 | NA | NA
CASNGGNQPQHF | TGTGCCAGCAACGGTGGCAATCAGCCCCAGCATTTT | TRBJ1-5 | TRBV6-1 | NA | NA
CASGSVVQNYGYTF | TGTGCCAGCGGTTCGGTGGTACAGAACTATGGCTACACCTTC | TRBJ1-2 | TRBV6-5 | NA | NA
CASSILGGGASNQPQHF | TGTGCCAGTAGTATTTTGGGGGGAGGCGCCAGCAATCAGCCCCAGCATTTT | TRBJ1-5 | TRBV19 | NA | NA
CASSQPAGAIYEQYF | TGTGCCAGCAGTCAACCAGCGGGAGCGATCTACGAGCAGTACTTC | TRBJ2-7 | TRBV7-8 | once | TRBD2
CASSLDPRIYGYTF | TGTGCCAGCAGCTTAGATCCCCGTATCTATGGCTACACCTTC | TRBJ1-2 | TRBV7-2 | NA | NA
CASQGAKETQYF | TGTGCCTCACAGGGGGCGAAAGAGACCCAGTACTTC | TRBJ2-5 | TRBV30 | NA | TRBD1
CASSDPPGLLYGYTF | TGTGCCAGCAGTGACCCCCCGGGACTGCTCTATGGCTACACCTTC | TRBJ1-2 | TRBV6-1 | once | NA
CASSQSPNTEAFF | TGCGCCAGCAGCCAATCCCCGAACACTGAAGCTTTCTTT | TRBJ1-1 | TRBV4-1 | NA | NA
CASSPGDRVGEKLFF | TGTGCCAGCAGCCCCGGGGACAGGGTGGGTGAAAAACTGTTTTTT | TRBJ1-4 | TRBV5-4 | NA | TRBD1
CAWSSRGTGVNSQYF | TGTGCCTGGAGTTCCCGGGGGACAGGGGTCAATTCCCAGTACTTC | TRBJ2-5 | TRBV30 | NA | TRBD1
CASSKALCGPRSSYEQYF | TGTGCCAGCAGCAAAGCGCTGTGCGGGCCCAGGAGCTCCTACGAGCAGTACTTC | TRBJ2-7 | TRBV21-1 | once | NA
CASSERLSPGQGLYEQYF | TGTGCCAGCAGTGAAAGGCTCTCTCCGGGACAGGGTTTGTACGAGCAGTACTTC | TRBJ2-7 | TRBV6-1 | NA | TRBD1
CASSQDRTGLYGYTF | TGCGCCAGCAGCCAAGATCGAACAGGTCTATATGGCTACACCTTC | TRBJ1-2 | TRBV4-1 | NA | NA
CASALGGAHQPQHF | TGTGCCAGCGCCTTAGGGGGGGCTCATCAGCCCCAGCATTTT | TRBJ1-5 | TRBV5-8 | NA | NA
CASRVEGFEAFF | TGTGCCAGTAGGGTAGAAGGCTTCGAGGCTTTCTTT | TRBJ1-1 | TRBV6-1 | NA | NA
CASSSFGGTNEKLFF | TGTGCCAGCAGTTCATTCGGCGGAACTAATGAAAAACTGTTTTTT | TRBJ1-4 | TRBV5-6 | NA | NA
CASSDQRGGQETQYF | TGTGCCAGCAGTGATCAGCGGGGGGGCCAGGAGACCCAGTACTTC | TRBJ2-5 | TRBV6-4 | once | TRBD2
CASSPSVLGTPYTDTQYF | TGTGCCAGCAGCCCGAGTGTACTCGGGACACCGTACACAGATACGCAGTATTTT | TRBJ2-3 | TRBV2 | NA | NA
CASSLFRGHYEQYF | TGTGCCAGCAGCCTTTTTCGAGGGCACTACGAGCAGTACTTC | TRBJ2-7 | TRBV14 | NA | NA
CASRSAAGTFYEQYF | TGTGCCAGCAGGTCGGCGGCAGGGACGTTCTACGAGCAGTACTTC | TRBJ2-7 | TRBV7-2 | NA | NA
CAWSVDSFNEKLFF | TGTGCCTGGAGTGTAGACAGTTTTAATGAAAAACTGTTTTTT | TRBJ1-4 | TRBV30 | NA | NA
CASDPGQGATNEKLFF | TGTGCCAGTGACCCGGGACAGGGGGCAACTAATGAAAAACTGTTTTTT | TRBJ1-4 | TRBV28 | NA | TRBD1
CASSVIDRGDYGYTF | TGTGCCAGCAGTGTCATCGACAGGGGCGACTATGGCTACACCTTC | TRBJ1-2 | TRBV6-4 | NA | TRBD1